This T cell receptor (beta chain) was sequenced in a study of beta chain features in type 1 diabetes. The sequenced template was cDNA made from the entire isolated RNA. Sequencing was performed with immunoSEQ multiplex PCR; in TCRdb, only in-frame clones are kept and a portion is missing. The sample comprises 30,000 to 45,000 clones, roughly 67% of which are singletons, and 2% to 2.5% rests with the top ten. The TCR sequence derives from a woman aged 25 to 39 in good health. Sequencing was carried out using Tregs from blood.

DNA for the CDR3: TGCAGTGCCGGCCGGGACACGGGCTACACCTTC. Protein sequence: CSAGRDTGYTF. This chain uses TRBV20-1 with TRBJ1-2; tentatively, D is TRBD1 (6 bases). There are 11 residues in the CDR3. The V and J ends lost 6 bases and 8 bases respectively, with 13 bases between them. Germline V CDR1 and CDR2: DFQATT, SNEGSKA (reference sequence).